The 8 T cell receptor beta chains below all came from one sample that was sequenced in a study of siplizumab effects on memory and regulatory T cells. Sequencing was performed with immunoSEQ multiplex PCR; in TCRdb, only in-frame clones are kept and a portion is missing. Of more than 85,000 clones detected, less than 95% appear once; the ten largest clones hold 0.55% to 0.65%. The specimen sequenced was Tregs sorted from blood. These receptors came from a human donor in good health.

The rearrangement uses TRBV19 and TRBJ1-2; 7 nucleotides match TRBD1. Trimming at V came to 7 bases and at J to 4 bases, leaving 9 bases not matched to a gene. Looked up from germline, CDR1 is LNHDA and CDR2 is SQIVND (reference sequence). CDR3 length equals 14 residues. The CDR3 DNA sequence: TGTGCCAGTACAACTACAGGGGACGCCTATGGCTACACCTTC. Translating gives CASTTTGDAYGYTF.

The rearrangement links TRBV28 to TRBJ1-2; 9 nucleotides agree with TRBD1. CDR1 MDHEN and CDR2 SYDVKM come from the germline V gene. This CDR3 contains 13 residues. The V gene end was trimmed by 7 bases and the J gene end by 7 bases; junction bases not matched to a gene: 7. The CDR3, as DNA: TGTGCCAGCATGTGGACAGGGGTCGGTGGCTACACCTTC. Amino acids: CASMWTGVGGYTF.

The chain carries TRBV6-1 and TRBJ2-6; possibly TRBD1 for D (5 bases). The CDR3 sequence is 16 residues long. CDR1 MNHNS and CDR2 SASEGT come from the germline V gene. V shed 4 bases and J shed 0 bases, with 10 bases lying between them. The CDR3 protein is CASSARVTSGANVLTF. The CDR3 DNA follows: TGTGCCAGCAGTGCCAGGGTGACCTCTGGGGCCAACGTCCTGACTTTC.

This chain uses TRBV6-5 with TRBJ2-7, with D perhaps being TRBD1 or TRBD2 (5 bases each). Germline V gives CDR1 MNHEY, CDR2 SVGAGI. Trimming shortened V by 5 bases and J by 4 bases, and 18 bases separated the two germline ends. The CDR3 length is 15 residues. The CDR3 reads CASSKPPGPKYEQYF. The CDR3 bases are TGTGCCAGCAGTAAGCCACCGGGACCGAAATACGAGCAGTACTTC.

The rearrangement links TRBV7-2 to TRBJ2-1, with D possibly being TRBD1 (6 bases). Trimming cost V 5 bases and J 6 bases, with 20 bases left between them. This CDR3 is built from 16 residues. From germline, CDR1 is SGHTA and CDR2 FQGNSA. CDR3 sequence reads: CASSKAGTTTFNEQFF. CDR3 coding DNA: TGTGCCAGCAGCAAGGCCGGGACAACGACCTTCAATGAGCAGTTCTTC.

V gene TRBV27 combines with J gene TRBJ2-7; 8 bases match TRBD1. CDR1 is MNHEY, CDR2 SMNVEV, per germline (reference sequence). CDR3 length: 15 amino acids. J lost 7 bases, V lost 5 bases, and 13 bases had no gene match. CDR3 amino acids: CASSGGGTGVREQYF. CDR3 in DNA: TGTGCCAGCAGTGGGGGTGGGACAGGCGTCCGGGAGCAGTACTTC.

CDR3: CASSFSGQGNEKLFF. CDR3 DNA: TGTGCCAGCAGTTTCTCGGGACAGGGGAATGAAAAACTGTTTTTT. J is TRBJ1-4 and V is TRBV25-1; 10 nucleotides line up with TRBD1. The CDR3 contains 15 residues. V shed 5 bases and J 5 bases; nucleotides not matched to a gene: 5. Germline-derived CDR1 and CDR2 are MGHDK and SYGVNS.

This clone turned up a few times. The chain links TRBV10-3 to TRBJ2-1; 7 bases are shared with TRBD1. The CDR3 runs 13 residues. Germline CDR1 is ENHRY and CDR2 is SYGVKD. The trim removed 10 bases at V and 2 bases at J, leaving 5 bases unmatched. This CDR3 is CASGQVAYNEQFF. The CDR3 nucleotides read TGTGCCAGCGGACAGGTAGCCTACAATGAGCAGTTCTTC.